This is a list of T cell receptor beta chains from one sample in a study of cytomegalovirus exposure and HLA in healthy donors. Assay used: immunoSEQ multiplex PCR; TCRdb lists only in-frame clones, some missing. The table includes 180,000 or so clones, about 89% detected once. The material sequenced was PBMCs. Receptors were obtained from a man aged 25 to 45 in good health and CMV-seropositive. Both conserved end residues are part of each CDR3. The D gene is left open where the match is weak. Not every row has a clone size; where given, it reads once, few, many or a size class.

J: TRBJ1-4; D: .; size: once; V: TRBV7-2; CDR3: CASSLGLGSLVRDPEKLFF; DNA: TGTGCCAGCAGCTTAGGATTAGGTTCGCTCGTGCGGGACCCAGAAAAACTGTTTTTT
J: TRBJ1-1; D: .; size: .; V: TRBV4-1; CDR3: CASRNRAMNTEAFF; DNA: TGCGCCAGCAGGAACAGAGCTATGAACACTGAAGCTTTCTTT
J: TRBJ1-5; D: .; size: few; V: TRBV2; CDR3: CASSVRGNSNQPQHF; DNA: TGTGCCAGCAGTGTTCGGGGTAATAGCAATCAGCCCCAGCATTTT
J: TRBJ2-2; D: TRBD1; size: .; V: TRBV7-3; CDR3: CASSLTTGINTGELFF; DNA: TGTGCCAGCAGCTTAACGACAGGGATTAACACCGGGGAGCTGTTTTTT
J: TRBJ1-4; D: TRBD1; size: few; V: TRBV18; CDR3: CASSPSGRDSEKLFF; DNA: TGTGCCAGCTCACCCTCGGGGAGGGACAGTGAAAAACTGTTTTTT
J: TRBJ2-7; D: TRBD1; size: few; V: TRBV6-5; CDR3: CASSNDRVSYEQYF; DNA: TGTGCCAGCAGCAATGACAGGGTCTCCTACGAGCAGTACTTC
J: TRBJ2-7; D: .; size: .; V: TRBV5-1; CDR3: CASSLGPQDTRSPYEQYF; DNA: TGCGCCAGCAGCTTGGGCCCCCAAGATACTAGATCTCCTTACGAGCAGTACTTC
J: TRBJ1-5; D: .; size: .; V: TRBV12-5; CDR3: CASGLGRAQPQHF; DNA: TGTGCTAGTGGCCTGGGACGGGCCCAGCCCCAGCATTTT
J: TRBJ1-4; D: .; size: .; V: TRBV6-6; CDR3: CASSSDWEKLFF; DNA: TGTGCCAGCAGTTCAGACTGGGAAAAACTGTTTTTT
J: TRBJ2-1; D: .; size: .; V: TRBV6-5; CDR3: CASSYRVLTYNEQFF; DNA: TGTGCCAGCAGTTACAGGGTCCTAACCTACAATGAGCAGTTCTTC
J: TRBJ2-5; D: .; size: .; V: TRBV2; CDR3: CASKREVETQYF; DNA: TGTGCCAGCAAGCGAGAGGTAGAGACCCAGTACTTC
J: TRBJ2-7; D: .; size: .; V: TRBV4-2; CDR3: CASSPSRGLSYEQYF; DNA: TGTGCCAGCAGCCCCTCTAGGGGACTCTCCTACGAGCAGTACTTC
J: TRBJ1-4; D: TRBD1; size: .; V: TRBV7-9; CDR3: CASSSTGGSNEKLFF; DNA: TGTGCCAGCAGCTCTACAGGGGGAAGTAATGAAAAACTGTTTTTT
J: TRBJ2-7; D: .; size: .; V: TRBV10-3; CDR3: CAISETWELEQYF; DNA: TGTGCCATCAGTGAGACCTGGGAGCTAGAGCAGTACTTC
J: TRBJ2-6; D: .; size: .; V: TRBV5-1; CDR3: CASSLSSGDSGANVLTF; DNA: TGCGCCAGCAGCTTAAGTTCAGGCGACTCTGGGGCCAACGTCCTGACTTTC
J: TRBJ2-7; D: .; size: .; V: TRBV14; CDR3: CASSQVRPIEDRAYEQYF; DNA: TGTGCCAGCAGCCAAGTGAGGCCTATCGAGGACAGAGCCTACGAGCAGTACTTC
J: TRBJ2-7; D: .; size: .; V: TRBV15; CDR3: CATSRGAAFNEQYF; DNA: TGTGCCACCAGCAGAGGGGCAGCATTTAACGAGCAGTACTTC
J: TRBJ2-7; D: .; size: .; V: TRBV6-1; CDR3: CASSFRFVSYEQYF; DNA: TGTGCCAGCAGTTTCCGTTTTGTCTCCTACGAGCAGTACTTC
J: TRBJ2-7; D: .; size: .; V: TRBV5-6; CDR3: CASSPSASYEQYF; DNA: TGTGCCAGCAGTCCTAGCGCCTCCTACGAGCAGTACTTC
J: TRBJ1-2; D: .; size: .; V: TRBV25-1; CDR3: CASSDGTAYYGYTF; DNA: TGTGCCAGCAGTGACGGGACGGCTTACTATGGCTACACCTTC
J: TRBJ2-7; D: TRBD1; size: .; V: TRBV5-1; CDR3: CASKGDRVYEQYF; DNA: TGCGCCAGCAAAGGGGACAGGGTCTACGAGCAGTACTTC
J: TRBJ2-2; D: .; size: .; V: TRBV29-1; CDR3: CSAADARELFF; DNA: TGCAGCGCCGCGGACGCCCGGGAGCTGTTTTTT
J: TRBJ1-2; D: .; size: once; V: TRBV6-6; CDR3: CASNGGNYGYTF; DNA: TGTGCCAGCAATGGGGGAAACTATGGCTACACCTTC
J: TRBJ2-2; D: .; size: .; V: TRBV4-1; CDR3: CASSSGANTGELFF; DNA: TGCGCCAGCAGCTCGGGGGCGAACACCGGGGAGCTGTTTTTT
J: TRBJ1-2; D: TRBD1; size: .; V: TRBV9; CDR3: CASSVEGTGGRGYTF; DNA: TGTGCCAGCAGCGTAGAAGGGACAGGGGGAAGGGGCTACACCTTC